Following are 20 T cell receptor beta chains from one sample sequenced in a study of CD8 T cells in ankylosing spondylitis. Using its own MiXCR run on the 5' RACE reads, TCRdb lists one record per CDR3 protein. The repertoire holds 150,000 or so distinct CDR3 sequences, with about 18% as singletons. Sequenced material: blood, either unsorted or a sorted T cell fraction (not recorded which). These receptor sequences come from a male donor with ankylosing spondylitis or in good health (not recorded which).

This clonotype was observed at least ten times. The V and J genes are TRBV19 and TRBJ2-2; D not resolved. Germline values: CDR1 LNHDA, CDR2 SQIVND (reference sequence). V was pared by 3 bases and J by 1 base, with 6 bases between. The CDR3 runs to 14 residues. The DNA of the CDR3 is TGTGCCAGTAGTATCATTCAGAACACCGGGGAGCTGTTTTTT. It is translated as CASSIIQNTGELFF.

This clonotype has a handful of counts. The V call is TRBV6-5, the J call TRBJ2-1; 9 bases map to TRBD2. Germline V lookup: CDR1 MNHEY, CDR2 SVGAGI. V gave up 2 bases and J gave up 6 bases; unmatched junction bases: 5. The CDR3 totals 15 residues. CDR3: CASSYISGSVNEQFF. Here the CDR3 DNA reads TGTGCCAGCAGTTACATTAGCGGGAGCGTCAATGAGCAGTTCTTC.

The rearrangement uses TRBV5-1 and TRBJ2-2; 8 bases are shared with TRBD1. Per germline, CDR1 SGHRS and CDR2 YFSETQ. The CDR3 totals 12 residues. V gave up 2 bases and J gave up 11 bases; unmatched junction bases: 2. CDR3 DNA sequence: TGCGCCAGCAGCTTTGACAGGGGCGAGCTGTTTTTT. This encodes CASSFDRGELFF. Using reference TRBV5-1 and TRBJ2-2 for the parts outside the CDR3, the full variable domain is KAGVTQTPRYLIKTRGQQVTLSCSPISGHRSVSWYQQTPGQGLQFLFEYFSETQRNKGNFPGRFSGRQFSNSRSEMNVSTLELGDSALYLCASSFDRGELFFGEGSRLTVL.

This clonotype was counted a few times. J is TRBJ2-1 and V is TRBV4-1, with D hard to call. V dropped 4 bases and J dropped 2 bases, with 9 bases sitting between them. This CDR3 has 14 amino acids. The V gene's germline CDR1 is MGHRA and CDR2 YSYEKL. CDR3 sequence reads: CASSPRVTYNEQFF. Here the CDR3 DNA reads TGCGCCAGCAGCCCCCGGGTAACCTACAATGAGCAGTTCTTC.

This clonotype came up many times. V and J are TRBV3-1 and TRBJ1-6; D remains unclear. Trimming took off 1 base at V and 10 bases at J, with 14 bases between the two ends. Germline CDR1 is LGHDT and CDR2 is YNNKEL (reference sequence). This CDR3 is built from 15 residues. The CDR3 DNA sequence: TGTGCCAGCAGCCAAGCTCCGGCAGGCGAGTCACCCCTCCACTTT. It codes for CASSQAPAGESPLHF.

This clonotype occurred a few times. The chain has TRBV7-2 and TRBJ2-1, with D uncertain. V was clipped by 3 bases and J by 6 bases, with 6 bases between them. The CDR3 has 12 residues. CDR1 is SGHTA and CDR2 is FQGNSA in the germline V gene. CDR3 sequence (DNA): TGTGCCAGCAGCTTCAGCCGCAATGAGCAGTTCTTC. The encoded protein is CASSFSRNEQFF.

In nucleotides, the CDR3 is TGCGCCAGCAGCTTGGAGGTAGGAGGCTCGAGCGAGCAGTACTTC. Its translation is CASSLEVGGSSEQYF. The chain is built from TRBV5-1 and TRBJ2-7; the D gene is possibly TRBD2 (5 bases). The V end lost 0 bases, the J end lost 6 bases, and 16 bases lay between the germline ends. The CDR3 is 15 residues long. The germline CDR1 and CDR2 sequences are SGHRS and YFSETQ. Full variable domain (rest looked up from reference TRBV5-1 and TRBJ2-7): KAGVTQTPRYLIKTRGQQVTLSCSPISGHRSVSWYQQTPGQGLQFLFEYFSETQRNKGNFPGRFSGRQFSNSRSEMNVSTLELGDSALYLCASSLEVGGSSEQYFGPGTRLTVT.

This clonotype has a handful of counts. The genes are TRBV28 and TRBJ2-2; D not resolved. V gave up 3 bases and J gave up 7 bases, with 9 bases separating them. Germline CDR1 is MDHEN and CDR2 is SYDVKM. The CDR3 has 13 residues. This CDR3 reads CASSFLRNGELFF. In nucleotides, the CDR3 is TGTGCCAGCAGTTTTTTGCGGAACGGGGAGCTGTTTTTT.

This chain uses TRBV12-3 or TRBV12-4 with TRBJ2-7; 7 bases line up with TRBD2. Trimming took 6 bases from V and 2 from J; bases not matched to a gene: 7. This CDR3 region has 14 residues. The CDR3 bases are TGTGCCAGCAGCTTCCGGGACTACCCCTACGAGCAGTACTTC. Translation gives CASSFRDYPYEQYF.

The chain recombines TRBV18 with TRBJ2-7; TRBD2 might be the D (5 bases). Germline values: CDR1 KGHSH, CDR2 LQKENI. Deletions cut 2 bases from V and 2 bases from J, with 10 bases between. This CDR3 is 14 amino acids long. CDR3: CASSPEGFPYEQYF. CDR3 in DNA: TGTGCCAGCTCACCAGAGGGATTTCCCTACGAGCAGTACTTC. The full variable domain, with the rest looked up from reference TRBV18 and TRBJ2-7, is NAGVMQNPRHLVRRRGQEARLRCSPMKGHSHVYWYRQLPEEGLKFMVYLQKENIIDESGMPKERFSAEFPKEGPSILRIQQVVRGDSAAYFCASSPEGFPYEQYFGPGTRLTVT.

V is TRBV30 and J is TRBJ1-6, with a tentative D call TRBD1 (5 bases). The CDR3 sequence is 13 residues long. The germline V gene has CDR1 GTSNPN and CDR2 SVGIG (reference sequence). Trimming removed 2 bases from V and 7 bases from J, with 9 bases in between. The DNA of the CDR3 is TGTGCCTGGAGTCTACAGGAGAATTCACCCCTCCACTTT. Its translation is CAWSLQENSPLHF.

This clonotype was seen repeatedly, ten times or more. CDR3 nucleotide sequence: TGCGCCAGCAGCTTGGGAACCGTGGGCACCGGGGAGCTGTTTTTT. As protein: CASSLGTVGTGELFF. The chain is built from TRBV5-1 and TRBJ2-2; D gene ambiguous. From germline, CDR1 is SGHRS and CDR2 YFSETQ. V lost 0 bases and J 4 bases, leaving 10 bases between the germline ends. This CDR3 is 15 amino acids long. The full variable domain, rest sourced from reference TRBV5-1 and TRBJ2-2, is KAGVTQTPRYLIKTRGQQVTLSCSPISGHRSVSWYQQTPGQGLQFLFEYFSETQRNKGNFPGRFSGRQFSNSRSEMNVSTLELGDSALYLCASSLGTVGTGELFFGEGSRLTVL.

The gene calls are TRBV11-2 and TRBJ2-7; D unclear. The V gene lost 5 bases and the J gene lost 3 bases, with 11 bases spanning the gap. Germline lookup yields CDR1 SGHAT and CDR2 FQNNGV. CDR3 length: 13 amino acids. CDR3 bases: TGTGCCAGCAGCCCTGGCCGCGTCTACGAGCAGTACTTC. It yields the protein CASSPGRVYEQYF.

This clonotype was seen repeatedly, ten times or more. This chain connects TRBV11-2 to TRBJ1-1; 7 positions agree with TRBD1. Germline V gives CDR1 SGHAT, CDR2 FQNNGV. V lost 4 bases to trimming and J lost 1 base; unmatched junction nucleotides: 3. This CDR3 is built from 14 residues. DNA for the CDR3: TGTGCCAGCAGCTGGGAGGGGGCGAACACTGAAGCTTTCTTT. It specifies CASSWEGANTEAFF.

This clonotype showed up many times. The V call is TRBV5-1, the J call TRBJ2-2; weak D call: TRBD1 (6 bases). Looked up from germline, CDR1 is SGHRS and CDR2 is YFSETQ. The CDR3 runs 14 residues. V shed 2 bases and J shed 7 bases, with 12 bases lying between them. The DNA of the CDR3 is TGCGCCAGCAGCTTATCCGGGGACAACGGGGAGCTGTTTTTT. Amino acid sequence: CASSLSGDNGELFF.

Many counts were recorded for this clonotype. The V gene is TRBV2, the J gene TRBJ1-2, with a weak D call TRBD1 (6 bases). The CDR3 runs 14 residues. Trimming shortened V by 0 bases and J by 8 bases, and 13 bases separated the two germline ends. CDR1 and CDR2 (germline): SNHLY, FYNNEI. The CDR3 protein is CASSEALHGGGYTF. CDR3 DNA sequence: TGTGCCAGCAGTGAAGCGCTTCATGGGGGCGGCTACACCTTC.

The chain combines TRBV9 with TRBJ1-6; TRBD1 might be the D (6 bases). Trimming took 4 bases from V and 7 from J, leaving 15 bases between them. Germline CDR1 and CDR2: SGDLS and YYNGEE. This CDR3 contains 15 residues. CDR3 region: CASSITGKGNSPLHF. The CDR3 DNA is TGTGCCAGCAGCATCACAGGGAAGGGGAATTCACCCCTCCACTTT.

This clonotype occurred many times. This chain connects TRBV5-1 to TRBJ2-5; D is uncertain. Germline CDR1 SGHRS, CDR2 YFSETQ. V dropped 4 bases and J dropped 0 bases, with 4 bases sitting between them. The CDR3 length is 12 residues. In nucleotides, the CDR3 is TGCGCCAGCAGCCCTAACCAAGAGACCCAGTACTTC. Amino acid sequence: CASSPNQETQYF.

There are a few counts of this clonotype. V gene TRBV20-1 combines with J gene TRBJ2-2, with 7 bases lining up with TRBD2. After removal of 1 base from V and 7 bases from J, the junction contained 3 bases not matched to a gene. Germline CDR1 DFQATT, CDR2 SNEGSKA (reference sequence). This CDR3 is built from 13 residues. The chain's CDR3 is CSARAPGGGELFF. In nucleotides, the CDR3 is TGCAGTGCTAGAGCCCCGGGGGGCGGGGAGCTGTTTTTT.

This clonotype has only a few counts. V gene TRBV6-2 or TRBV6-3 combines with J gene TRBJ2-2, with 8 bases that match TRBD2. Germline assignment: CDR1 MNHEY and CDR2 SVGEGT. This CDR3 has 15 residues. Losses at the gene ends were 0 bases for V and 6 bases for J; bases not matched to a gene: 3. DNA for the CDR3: TGTGCCAGCAGTTACTCTCCGGGAGGGGCCGGGGAGCTGTTTTTT. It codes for CASSYSPGGAGELFF.